This T cell receptor beta chain was obtained from a study of OX40 agonist ivuxolimab in advanced cancers. Study-wide context: The patients' treatment was ivuxolimab, an agonistic anti-OX40 (CD134) antibody. The mean age was approximately 60 years, ranging from about 20 to 79, with around four fifths of participants male. Head and neck, renal cell, melanoma or hepatocellular carcinoma were the cancers that dose-escalation patients had. Study-level results: The study found that CD8+ T cells averaged more expanded clones than CD4+.

Concerning this clone itself: The antigen is not known.

The protocol was immunoSEQ multiplex PCR, while the TCRdb copy is restricted to in-frame clones and leaves out a portion. Of tens of thousands of clones listed, around nine tenths were seen once; the top ten hold 20% to 25%. V lost 3 bases, J lost 5 bases, and 1 base stayed unmatched. CDR3 length equals 13 residues. Per germline, CDR1 SGHRS and CDR2 YFSETQ. The chain joins TRBV5-1 to TRBJ1-2, with 10 bases identical to TRBD1. The sequences come from CD4+ or CD8+ T cells sorted from blood, collected in a trial of the OX40 agonist ivuxolimab. The sequence was obtained from an adult with an advanced solid tumor such as melanoma, head and neck, liver or kidney cancer. The CDR3 region has the DNA TGCGCCAGCAGCTGGACAGGGGGTTATGGCTACACCTTC. Amino acid sequence: CASSWTGGYGYTF.